A selection of T cell receptor beta chains follows, all from one sample in a study of patients and donors after allogeneic stem cell transplantation. TCRdb recomputed calls from the RT-PCR reads with MiXCR, one row per CDR3 protein. The table lists more than 150,000 distinct CDR3 sequences, 40% to 45% of them singletons, with around 35% in the top ten. The sample consisted of blood, either unsorted or a sorted T cell fraction (not recorded which). The origin of the receptors is a human donor who was either an allogeneic HSCT recipient or a stem cell or donor lymphocyte infusion donor (not recorded which). It is not recorded whose cells these are; they may come from a transplant donor. Both conserved end residues are part of each CDR3. The D gene is left open where the match is weak. Only part of the rows carry a size: once, few, many, or a class if the clone is expanded.

J gene | D gene | V gene | clone size | CDR3 DNA | CDR3 protein
TRBJ1-2 | . | TRBV30 | . | TGTGCCTGTCAGCTTGATGGCTACACCTTC | CACQLDGYTF
TRBJ2-7 | . | TRBV7-7 | . | TGTGCTAGCAGCTTAGTGCAGGGATCGGGCGAGCAGTACTTC | CASSLVQGSGEQYF
TRBJ1-4 | TRBD1 | TRBV12-3/TRBV12-4 | . | TGTGCCAGCAGCTTCGACAGGGGGCACGAAAAACTGTTTTTT | CASSFDRGHEKLFF
TRBJ1-1 | . | TRBV27 | . | TGTGCCAGCGCGACGGGGAACACTGAAGCTTTCTTT | CASATGNTEAFF
TRBJ2-1 | . | TRBV12-3/TRBV12-4 | . | TGTGCCAGCAGTTTGGCGGCTGAGCAGTTCTTC | CASSLAAEQFF
TRBJ2-1 | . | TRBV7-2 | . | TGTGCCAGCAGCTTAGGGGGACCTGTCGACCCGTTCTTC | CASSLGGPVDPFF
TRBJ2-3 | . | TRBV15 | . | TGTGCCACCAGCAGAGATCGGCGGGATACGCAGTATTTT | CATSRDRRDTQYF
TRBJ2-7 | . | TRBV4-3 | few | TGCGCCAGCAGCCAAGATCTGGGAAGCGTCTACGAGCAGTACTTC | CASSQDLGSVYEQYF
TRBJ2-1 | . | TRBV6-5 | . | TGTGCCAGCAGTTACCTGGGTGGTAGAGGGTCCCACAATGAGCAGTTCTTC | CASSYLGGRGSHNEQFF
TRBJ2-5 | . | TRBV6-2/TRBV6-3 | . | TGTGCCAGCAGTTACAGGATAGCCCAAGAGACCCAGTACTTC | CASSYRIAQETQYF
TRBJ2-3 | TRBD1 | TRBV15 | . | TGTGCCACCAGCCGGAAGGACAGGGGCACAGATACGCAGTATTTT | CATSRKDRGTDTQYF
TRBJ1-2 | . | TRBV24-1 | many | TGTGCCACCAGTGATGTCCACAGGGCTCACGATGGCTACACCTTC | CATSDVHRAHDGYTF
TRBJ2-7 | . | TRBV27 | few | TGTGCCAGCAGACGGCAGGGAATAGAATACTACGAGCAGTACTTC | CASRRQGIEYYEQYF
TRBJ1-5 | . | TRBV3-1 | few | TGTGCCAGCAGCCAAGATCCTCGGGGGAATCAGCCCCAGCATTTT | CASSQDPRGNQPQHF
TRBJ1-6 | . | TRBV27 | . | TGTGCCAGCAGTTTATCTCAGGAGGGAAATTCACCCCTCCACTTT | CASSLSQEGNSPLHF
TRBJ1-5 | . | TRBV28 | many | TGTGCCAGCACTTGGTGGGCGCGGAGTCAGCCCCAGCATTTT | CASTWWARSQPQHF
TRBJ1-3 | . | TRBV5-5 | . | TGTGCCAGCAGCTTGTTGGTGTCGAGGGCCTTATCTGGAAACACCATATATTTT | CASSLLVSRALSGNTIYF
TRBJ1-2 | . | TRBV29-1 | . | TGCAGCGTTGAACTGGCAGGGGACGGCGATGGCTACACCTTC | CSVELAGDGDGYTF
TRBJ1-6 | TRBD1 | TRBV4-1 | . | TGCGCCAGCAGCCAAGTGGGACAGGCGGGCTCACCCCTCCACTTT | CASSQVGQAGSPLHF
TRBJ2-1 | . | TRBV7-9 | . | TGTGCCAGCAGCCCGACGGAGGGAGAAGAGAATGAGCAGTTCTTC | CASSPTEGEENEQFF
TRBJ2-4 | . | TRBV21-1 | . | TGTGCCAGCAGCAAAGGACTTTTAGCCAAAAACATTCAGTACTTC | CASSKGLLAKNIQYF
TRBJ2-4 | . | TRBV9 | . | TGTGCCAGCAGCGTTGGCGGAGCGGCCAAAAACATTCAGTACTTC | CASSVGGAAKNIQYF
TRBJ2-7 | TRBD1 | TRBV20-1 | . | TGCAGTGCAGGACAGGGCTACGAGCAGTACTTC | CSAGQGYEQYF
TRBJ2-3 | TRBD2 | TRBV24-1 | . | TGTGCCACCAGTGATACCGGGACTAGCGGTCTTTTCCCCACAGATACGCAGTATTTT | CATSDTGTSGLFPTDTQYF
TRBJ2-5 | TRBD2 | TRBV6-6 | . | TGTGCCAGCAGTTACAGGGAGGGCGATGGGACCCAGTACTTC | CASSYREGDGTQYF
TRBJ2-2 | . | TRBV27 | few | TGTGCCAGCAGTTCCTTAGCGACCACCGGGGAGCTGTTTTTT | CASSSLATTGELFF
TRBJ1-1 | . | TRBV15 | . | TGTGCCACCAGCAGAGGGTGGGGAACTGAAGCTTTCTTT | CATSRGWGTEAFF
TRBJ1-1 | . | TRBV6-5 | . | TGTGCCAGCGCGGTTGGACCTGGGGGGAACTTAAACACTGAAGCTTTCTTT | CASAVGPGGNLNTEAFF
TRBJ1-2 | TRBD1 | TRBV4-3 | . | TGCGCCAGCAGCCAAATCCCGGACAGGTTTAACTATGGCTACACCTTC | CASSQIPDRFNYGYTF
TRBJ1-2 | . | TRBV10-3 | few | TGTGCCATCAGGGGACTTTTTCCGTATGGCTACACCTTC | CAIRGLFPYGYTF
TRBJ2-1 | TRBD2 | TRBV28 | . | TGTGCCAGCAGTTATCTAGCGGGAGGTCCCTACAATGAGCAGTTCTTC | CASSYLAGGPYNEQFF
TRBJ1-1 | . | TRBV13 | few | TGTGCCAGCAGCTTAGAAGCGAACACTGAAGCTTTCTTT | CASSLEANTEAFF
TRBJ1-1 | . | TRBV3-1 | few | TGTGCCTCCAGTGCCTGGGGCCCTTTGAACACTGAAGCTTTCTTT | CASSAWGPLNTEAFF
TRBJ2-7 | TRBD2 | TRBV29-1 | . | TGCAGCGGGTATAGCGGGAGGCTTCGCGAGCAGTACTTC | CSGYSGRLREQYF
TRBJ2-1 | . | TRBV29-1 | . | TGCAGCGTTGTCATGTCCGGGGCCAATGAGCAGTTCTTC | CSVVMSGANEQFF
TRBJ2-3 | TRBD2 | TRBV7-3 | . | TGTGCCAGCAGCTCACTAGCGGGAGGGACAGATACGCAGTATTTT | CASSSLAGGTDTQYF
TRBJ2-1 | . | TRBV5-1 | . | TGCGCCAGCAGCTTGGACCTAGCCCCCTACAATGAGCAGTTCTTC | CASSLDLAPYNEQFF
TRBJ1-1 | . | TRBV7-2 | few | TGTGCCAGCAGCTTAGAGGCCGCGGGAGCTTTCTTT | CASSLEAAGAFF
TRBJ1-1 | . | TRBV3-1 | few | TGTGCCAGCAGCCGGGACGTAGAGGAAGCTTTCTTT | CASSRDVEEAFF
TRBJ2-3 | TRBD2 | TRBV7-9 | . | TGTGCCAGCAGCTCCCCTATGGCTAGCGGGGAGGTCGATACGCAGTATTTT | CASSSPMASGEVDTQYF
TRBJ1-1 | TRBD1 | TRBV7-3 | . | TGTGCCAGCAGCTTGGGGACAGGGGTTGAAGCTTTCTTT | CASSLGTGVEAFF
TRBJ1-2 | TRBD1 | TRBV28 | . | TGTGCCAGCAGCTGGGACAGGGGGGCCTATGGCTACACCTTC | CASSWDRGAYGYTF
TRBJ1-2 | TRBD1 | TRBV28 | . | TGTGCCAGCAGTATCCGGGACAGGGAAGGCTACACCTTC | CASSIRDREGYTF
TRBJ1-1 | TRBD1 | TRBV28 | . | TGTGCCAGCAGTTTAAGGGACAGGGGGCCGAACACTGAAGCTTTCTTT | CASSLRDRGPNTEAFF
TRBJ2-1 | . | TRBV9 | few | TGTGCCAGCAGCGTAGTAGCGACCCTGAGCTCCTACAATGAGCAGTTCTTC | CASSVVATLSSYNEQFF
TRBJ2-3 | . | TRBV30 | many | TGTGCCCGGATGTTCACAGATACGCAGTATTTT | CARMFTDTQYF
TRBJ1-4 | TRBD1 | TRBV11-2 | . | TGTGCCAGCAGCTACACCTCCACTACGAAACAGGGGACGTCCTCTACTAATGAAAAACTGTTTTTT | CASSYTSTTKQGTSSTNEKLFF
TRBJ2-1 | . | TRBV5-6 | . | TGTGCCAGCAGCTTGGGACTTTCGGAGCAGTTCTTC | CASSLGLSEQFF
TRBJ1-2 | . | TRBV29-1 | . | TGCAGCGTTGTACAGAACTATGGCTACACCTTC | CSVVQNYGYTF
TRBJ1-6 | . | TRBV28 | . | TGTGCCAGCAGTCGGAATTCACCCCTCCACTTT | CASSRNSPLHF
TRBJ1-5 | . | TRBV27 | . | TGTGCCAGCAGTTTAGGCCCTTGGCCCAATCAGCCCCAGCATTTT | CASSLGPWPNQPQHF
TRBJ2-7 | TRBD2 | TRBV3-1 | . | TGTGCCAGCAGCCAAGGGGTTGGAGGACTAGCGGGTTACGAGCAGTACTTC | CASSQGVGGLAGYEQYF
TRBJ2-2 | . | TRBV7-2 | few | TGTGCCAGCAGCTTGACGCTTGGGGGCACCGGGGAGCTGTTTTTT | CASSLTLGGTGELFF
TRBJ2-2 | TRBD2 | TRBV12-3/TRBV12-4 | . | TGTGCCAGCAGTCAAAAGTTAGCGGGAGGGCGGAGAAGGGGAACCCCCGGGGAGCTGTTTTTT | CASSQKLAGGRRRGTPGELFF
TRBJ2-3 | . | TRBV3-1 | . | TGTGCCAGCAGCCAGGGGGCTGGCACAGATACGCAGTATTTT | CASSQGAGTDTQYF